Each of the 16 T cell receptor beta chains below was sequenced from the same sample in a study of Tregs in tolerant kidney transplant recipients (dated by TCRdb to between 2018 and 2021). The time point label corresponds to: blood sample drawn before combined kidney and bone marrow transplant. Libraries were made using the immunoSEQ multiplex PCR assay. Imported from immuneACCESS, the table was reduced by TCRdb to in-frame sequences with V and J called. These copies leave out some clones; in studies compared against another copy, an unresolved V gene accounts for under half, and the cause of the remainder is not known. This sample's clone table shows 50,000 or so clones. The top ten constitute 0.8% to 1% of the sample. Sample: CD4+ T cells from blood, taken before the transplant. These receptors originate from a human donor who received a combined kidney and bone marrow transplant.

Regarding this clone: The CDR3 is cut off 3 residues early in the read; its end comes from the germline J gene. V gene TRBV2 combines with J gene TRBJ2-1; 9 nucleotides align to TRBD2. Germline lookup yields CDR1 SNHLY and CDR2 FYNNEI. With 8 bases clipped from V and 7 bases from J, the junction kept 9 bases outside the gene matches. The CDR3 covers 14 residues. The part of the CDR3 DNA that was read is TGTGCCAGCCTCCCGGCCCTAGCGGGGAATGAG. It translates to CASLPALAGNE. Given in full, the CDR3 is CASLPALAGNEQFF.

Points on this clone: Read data end 3 residues before the CDR3 end; the end is taken from the germline J gene. This chain joins TRBV2 and TRBJ2-7; D is possibly TRBD1 (6 bases). Germline values: CDR1 SNHLY, CDR2 FYNNEI. CDR3 size: 14 residues. The V gene lost 4 bases and the J gene lost 3 bases, with 13 bases spanning the gap. CDR3 bases read: TGTGCCAGCAGTGGGGACAAGGGGGACTACGAG. As protein: CASSGDKGDYE. Given in full, the CDR3 is CASSGDKGDYEQYF.

Concerning this clone: Coverage ceases 3 residues before the CDR3 finishes, and the germline J gene fills in the end. The genes are TRBV6-1 and TRBJ2-1; TRBD2 is a possible D gene (6 bases). V was clipped by 3 bases and J by 9 bases, with 15 bases between them. The length of the CDR3 is 14 residues. In germline, CDR1 is MNHNS, CDR2 SASEGT. The part of the CDR3 DNA that was read is TGTGCCAGCAGTGAGAGCGTGGGGGGAGGTGAG. As protein: CASSESVGGGE. The CDR3 as a whole reads CASSESVGGGEQFF.

CDR3 region: CASSTRTGYQPQHF. The CDR3 bases that were read are TGTGCCAGTAGTACCCGGACAGGGTATCAGCCC. The chain employs TRBV19 and TRBJ1-5; the match to TRBD1 covers 8 bases. With the read ending 3 residues before the CDR3 end, the germline J gene is used to fill in that end. Germline CDR1 is LNHDA and CDR2 is SQIVND (reference sequence). Trimming at V came to 4 bases and at J to 5 bases, leaving 4 bases not matched to a gene. This CDR3 spans 14 amino acids.

About this clone: The read halts 3 residues ahead of the CDR3 end, with the missing end drawn from the germline J gene. The chain recombines TRBV19 with TRBJ2-1, with 7 bases lining up with TRBD1. The length of the CDR3 is 14 residues. The germline V gene encodes CDR1 LNHDA and CDR2 SQIVND (reference sequence). Trimming removed 6 bases from V and 3 bases from J; junction bases left unmatched: 5. The CDR3 reads CASSTGVYYNEQFF. The covered CDR3 bases are TGTGCCAGTAGCACAGGGGTTTACTACAATGAG.

Comment on this clone: The sequenced fragment ends 3 residues before the CDR3 boundary, so the rest is inferred from the germline J gene. This chain connects TRBV5-1 to TRBJ1-2; tentative D call: TRBD1 (5 bases). Germline V gene sequence: CDR1 SGHRS, CDR2 YFSETQ. The CDR3 is 15 amino acids. Trimming shortened V by 4 bases and J by 0 bases, and 13 bases separated the two germline ends. CDR3 DNA, as far as it was read: TGCGCCAGCAGCCCGTCCGCAGGGCCTAACTATGGC. Encoded protein: CASSPSAGPNYG. The full-length CDR3 reads as CASSPSAGPNYGYTF.

Concerning this clone itself: The CDR3 extends 3 residues past the end of the read, so its final part is completed from the germline J gene. The chain carries TRBV7-9 and TRBJ1-3, with D possibly being TRBD1 (6 bases). V was shortened by 4 bases and J by 1 base, with 8 bases between the two germline ends. The CDR3 totals 14 residues. Germline loops: CDR1 SEHNR, CDR2 FQNEAQ (reference sequence). The sequenced part of the CDR3 DNA is TGTGCCAGCAGCTCAGACAGGTCTGGAAACACC. This gives the protein CASSSDRSGNT. The entire CDR3 sequence reads CASSSDRSGNTIYF.

A note on this clone: From the germline J gene comes the end of the CDR3, since the read stops 3 residues before it. The rearrangement joins TRBV19 to TRBJ1-1, with D maybe TRBD1 (5 bases). Trimming took off 7 bases at V and 6 bases at J, with 15 bases between the two ends. CDR3 length: 13 residues. Per the germline V gene, CDR1 is LNHDA and CDR2 is SQIVND (reference sequence). The CDR3 spells CASNQGFTSEAFF. CDR3 bases read: TGTGCCAGTAATCAGGGTTTTACTTCTGAA.

Worth noting for this clone: From the germline J gene comes the end of the CDR3, since the read stops 3 residues before it. The chain links TRBV2 to TRBJ2-1; 8 bases agree with TRBD2. Germline V gives CDR1 SNHLY, CDR2 FYNNEI. The CDR3 is 15 amino acids. V lost 5 bases and J lost 2; bases outside the gene matches: 5. The CDR3 bases that were read are TGTGCCAGCAGTTCTTCTAGCGGGCCCTACAATGAG. This gives the protein CASSSSSGPYNE. The complete CDR3 reads CASSSSSGPYNEQFF. The complete variable domain, with remaining parts taken from reference TRBV2 and TRBJ2-1, reads EPEVTQTPSHQVTQMGQEVILRCVPISNHLYFYWYRQILGQKVEFLVSFYNNEISEKSEIFDDQFSVERPDGSNFTLKIRSTKLEDSAMYFCASSSSSGPYNEQFFGPGTRLTVL.

Concerning this clone: Coverage ceases 3 residues before the CDR3 finishes, and the germline J gene fills in the end. The J gene is TRBJ2-3, the V gene TRBV6-2 or TRBV6-3, with TRBD2 as a possible D gene (6 bases). The V gene lost 2 bases and the J gene lost 0 bases, with 12 bases spanning the gap. This CDR3 comprises 16 residues. Germline lookup yields CDR1 MNHEY and CDR2 SVGEGT. CDR3 region: CASSYGLASSTDTQYF. The sequenced part of the CDR3 DNA is TGTGCCAGCAGTTACGGGCTAGCGTCCAGCACAGATACG.

About this clone itself: The CDR3 end falls 3 residues outside the read, so it is completed with the germline J gene. The genes are TRBV7-2 and TRBJ1-2; D unresolved. The CDR3 spans 12 residues. The germline gives CDR1 SGHTA, CDR2 FQGNSA. The ends were cut back, 2 bases at V and 2 bases at J, with 3 bases in the middle. The CDR3 bases that were read are TGTGCCAGCAGCTTAATAAACTATGGC. Translation gives CASSLINYG. The entire CDR3 is CASSLINYGYTF.

A word on this clone: From the germline J gene comes the end of the CDR3, since the read stops 3 residues before it. The chain employs TRBV5-1 and TRBJ1-3; possible D gene TRBD1, 5 bases. Germline loops: CDR1 SGHRS, CDR2 YFSETQ. The CDR3 runs 16 residues. V shed 4 bases and J shed 0 bases, with 14 bases lying between them. Here the CDR3 reads CASSREKTDSGNTIYF. The CDR3 DNA, read in part, is TGCGCCAGCAGCCGTGAGAAGACAGACTCTGGAAACACC.

As regards this clone: Coverage ceases 3 residues before the CDR3 finishes, and the germline J gene fills in the end. The chain links TRBV7-2 to TRBJ1-5; 7 bases align to TRBD1. The CDR3 covers 14 residues. CDR1 is SGHTA and CDR2 is FQGNSA in the germline V gene. The junction had 8 bases not matched to a gene; V was cut back by 5 bases and J by 7 bases. The sequenced CDR3 bases are TGTGCCAGCAGCACCCGACAGGGAAGCCAGCCC. It translates to CASSTRQGSQP. The full CDR3 protein reads CASSTRQGSQPQHF.

About this clone: The sequence runs out 3 residues before the end of the CDR3; the remainder is reconstructed from the germline J gene. The rearrangement links TRBV6-1 to TRBJ1-1, with D tentatively TRBD1 (5 bases). CDR3 length: 13 amino acids. Trimming took 2 bases from V and 6 from J, leaving 10 bases between them. Germline values: CDR1 MNHNS, CDR2 SASEGT. The part of the CDR3 DNA that was read is TGTGCCAGCAGTGAAAACAGGTTCGCTGAA. Residues: CASSENRFAE. The whole CDR3 protein is CASSENRFAEAFF.

Concerning this clone itself: The CDR3 end lies 3 residues beyond the end of the read and is filled in from the germline J gene. The chain employs TRBV13 and TRBJ1-2, with a weak D call TRBD1 (6 bases). The CDR3 has 13 residues. Germline V gives CDR1 PRHDT, CDR2 FYEKMQ (reference sequence). Trimming removed 3 bases at V and 2 bases at J, with 7 bases between. The CDR3 DNA, read in part, is TGTGCCAGCAGCTTTCAGGGGAACTATGGC. Translation: CASSFQGNYG. The entire CDR3 is CASSFQGNYGYTF.

Comment on this clone: The read is 3 residues too short to cover the CDR3 end, so that end is filled in from the germline J gene. The chain employs TRBV5-8 and TRBJ2-3; TRBD1 aligns across 7 bases. Unmatched junction bases numbered 5, after V lost 0 bases and J lost 4 bases. From germline, CDR1 is SGHTS and CDR2 YDEGEE. The CDR3 extends over 15 amino acids. The CDR3 here is CASSLEGQKADTQYF. The DNA read from the CDR3 is TGTGCCAGCAGCTTGGAGGGACAGAAGGCAGATACG.